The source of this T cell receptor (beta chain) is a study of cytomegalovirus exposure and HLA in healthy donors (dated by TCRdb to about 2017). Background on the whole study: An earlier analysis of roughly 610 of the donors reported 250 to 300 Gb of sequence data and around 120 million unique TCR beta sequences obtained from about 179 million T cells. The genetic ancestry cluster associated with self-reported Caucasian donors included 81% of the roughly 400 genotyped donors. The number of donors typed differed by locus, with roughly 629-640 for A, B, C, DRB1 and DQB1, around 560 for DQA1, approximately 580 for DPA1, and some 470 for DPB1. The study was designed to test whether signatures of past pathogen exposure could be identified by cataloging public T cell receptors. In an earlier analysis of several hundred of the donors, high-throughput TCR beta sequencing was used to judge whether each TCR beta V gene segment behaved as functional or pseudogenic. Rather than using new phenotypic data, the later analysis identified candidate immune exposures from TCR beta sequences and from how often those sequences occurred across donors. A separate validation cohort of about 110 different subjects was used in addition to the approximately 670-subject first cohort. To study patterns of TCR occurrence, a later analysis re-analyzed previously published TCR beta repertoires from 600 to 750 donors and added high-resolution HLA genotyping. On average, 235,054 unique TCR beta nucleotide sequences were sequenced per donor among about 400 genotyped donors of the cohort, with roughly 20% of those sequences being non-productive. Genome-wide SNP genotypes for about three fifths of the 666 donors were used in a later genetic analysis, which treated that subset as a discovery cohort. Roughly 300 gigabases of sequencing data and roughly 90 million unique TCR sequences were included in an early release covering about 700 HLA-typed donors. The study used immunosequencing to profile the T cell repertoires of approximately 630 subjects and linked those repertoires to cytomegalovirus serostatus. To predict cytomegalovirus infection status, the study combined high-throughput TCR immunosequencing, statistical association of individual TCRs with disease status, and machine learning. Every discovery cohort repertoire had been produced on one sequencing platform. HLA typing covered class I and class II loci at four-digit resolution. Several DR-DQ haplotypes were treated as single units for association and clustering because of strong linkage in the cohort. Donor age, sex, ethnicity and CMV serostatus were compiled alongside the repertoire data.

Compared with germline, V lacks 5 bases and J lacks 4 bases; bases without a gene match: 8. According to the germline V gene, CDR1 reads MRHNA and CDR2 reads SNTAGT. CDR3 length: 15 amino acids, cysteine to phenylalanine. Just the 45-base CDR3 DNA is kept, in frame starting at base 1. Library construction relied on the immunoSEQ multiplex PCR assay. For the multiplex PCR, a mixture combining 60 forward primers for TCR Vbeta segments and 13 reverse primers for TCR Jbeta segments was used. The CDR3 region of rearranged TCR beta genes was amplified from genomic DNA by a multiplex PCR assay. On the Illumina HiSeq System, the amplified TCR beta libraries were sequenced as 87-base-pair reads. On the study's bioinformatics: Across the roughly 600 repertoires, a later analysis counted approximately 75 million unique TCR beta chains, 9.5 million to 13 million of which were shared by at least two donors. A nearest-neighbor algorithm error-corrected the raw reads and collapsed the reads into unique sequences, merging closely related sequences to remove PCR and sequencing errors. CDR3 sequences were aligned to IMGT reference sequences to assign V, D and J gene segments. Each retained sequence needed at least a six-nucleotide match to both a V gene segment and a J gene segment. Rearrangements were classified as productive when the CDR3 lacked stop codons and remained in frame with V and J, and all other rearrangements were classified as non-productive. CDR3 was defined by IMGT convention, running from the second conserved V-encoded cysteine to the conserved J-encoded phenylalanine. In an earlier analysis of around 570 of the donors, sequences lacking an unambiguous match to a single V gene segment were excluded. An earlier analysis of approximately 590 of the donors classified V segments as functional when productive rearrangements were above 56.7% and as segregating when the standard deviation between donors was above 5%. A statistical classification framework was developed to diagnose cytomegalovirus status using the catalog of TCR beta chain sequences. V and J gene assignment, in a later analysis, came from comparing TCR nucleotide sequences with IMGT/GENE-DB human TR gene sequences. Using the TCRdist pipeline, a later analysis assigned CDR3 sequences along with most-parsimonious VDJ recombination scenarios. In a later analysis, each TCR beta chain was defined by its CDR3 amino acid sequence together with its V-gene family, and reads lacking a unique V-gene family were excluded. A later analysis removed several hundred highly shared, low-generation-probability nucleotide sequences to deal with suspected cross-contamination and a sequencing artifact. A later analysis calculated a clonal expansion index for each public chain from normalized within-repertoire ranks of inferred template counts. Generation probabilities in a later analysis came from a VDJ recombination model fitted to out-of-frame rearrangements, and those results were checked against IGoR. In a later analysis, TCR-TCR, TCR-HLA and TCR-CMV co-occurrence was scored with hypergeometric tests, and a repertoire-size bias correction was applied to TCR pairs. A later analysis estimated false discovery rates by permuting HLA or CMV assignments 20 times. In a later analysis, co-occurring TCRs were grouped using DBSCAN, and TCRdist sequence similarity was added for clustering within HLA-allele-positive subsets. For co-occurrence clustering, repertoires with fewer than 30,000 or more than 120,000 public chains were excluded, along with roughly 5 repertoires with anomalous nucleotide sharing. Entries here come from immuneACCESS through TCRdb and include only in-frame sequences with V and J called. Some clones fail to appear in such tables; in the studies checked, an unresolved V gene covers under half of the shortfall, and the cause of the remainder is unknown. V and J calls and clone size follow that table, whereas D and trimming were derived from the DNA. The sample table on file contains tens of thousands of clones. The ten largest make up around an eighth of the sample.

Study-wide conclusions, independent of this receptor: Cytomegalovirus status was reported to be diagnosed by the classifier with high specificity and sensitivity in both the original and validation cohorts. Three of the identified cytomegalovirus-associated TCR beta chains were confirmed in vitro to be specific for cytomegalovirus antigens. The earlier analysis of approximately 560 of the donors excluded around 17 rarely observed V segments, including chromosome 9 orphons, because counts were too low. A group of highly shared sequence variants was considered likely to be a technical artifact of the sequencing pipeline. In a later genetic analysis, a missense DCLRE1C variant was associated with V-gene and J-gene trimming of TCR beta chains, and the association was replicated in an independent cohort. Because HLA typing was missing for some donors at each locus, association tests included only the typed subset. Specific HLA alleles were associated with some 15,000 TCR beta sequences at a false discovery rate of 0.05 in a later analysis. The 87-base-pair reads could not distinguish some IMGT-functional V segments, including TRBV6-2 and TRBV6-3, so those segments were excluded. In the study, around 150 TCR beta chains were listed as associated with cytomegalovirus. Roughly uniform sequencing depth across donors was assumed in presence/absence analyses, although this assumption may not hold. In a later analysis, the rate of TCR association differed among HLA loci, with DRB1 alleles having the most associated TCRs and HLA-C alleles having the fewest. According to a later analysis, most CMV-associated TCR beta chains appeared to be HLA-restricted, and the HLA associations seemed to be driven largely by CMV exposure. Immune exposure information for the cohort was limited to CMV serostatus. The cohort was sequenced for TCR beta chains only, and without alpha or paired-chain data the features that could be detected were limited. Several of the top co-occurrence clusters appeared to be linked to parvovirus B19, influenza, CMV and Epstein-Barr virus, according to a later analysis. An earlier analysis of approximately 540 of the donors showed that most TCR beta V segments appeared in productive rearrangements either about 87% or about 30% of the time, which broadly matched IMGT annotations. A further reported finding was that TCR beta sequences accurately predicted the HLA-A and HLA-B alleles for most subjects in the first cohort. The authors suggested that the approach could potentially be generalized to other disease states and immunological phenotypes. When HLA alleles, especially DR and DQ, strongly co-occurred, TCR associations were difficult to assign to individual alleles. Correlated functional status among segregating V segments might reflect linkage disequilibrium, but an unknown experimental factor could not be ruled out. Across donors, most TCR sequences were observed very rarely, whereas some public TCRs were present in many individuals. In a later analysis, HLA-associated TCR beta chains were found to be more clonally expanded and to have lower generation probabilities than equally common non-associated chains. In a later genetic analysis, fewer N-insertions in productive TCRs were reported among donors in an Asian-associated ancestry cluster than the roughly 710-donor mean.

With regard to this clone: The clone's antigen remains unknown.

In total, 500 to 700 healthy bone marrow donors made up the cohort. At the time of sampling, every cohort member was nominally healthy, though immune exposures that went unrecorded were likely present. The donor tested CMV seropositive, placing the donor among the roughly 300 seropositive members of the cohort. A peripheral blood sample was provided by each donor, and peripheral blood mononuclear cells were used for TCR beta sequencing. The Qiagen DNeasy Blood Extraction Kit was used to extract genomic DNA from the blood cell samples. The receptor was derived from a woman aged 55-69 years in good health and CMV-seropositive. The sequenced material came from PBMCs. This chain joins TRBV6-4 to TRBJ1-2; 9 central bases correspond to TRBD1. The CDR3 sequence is CASSPGQGTPYGYTF. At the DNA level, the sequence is TGTGCCAGCAGTCCTGGACAGGGGACACCCTATGGCTACACCTTC.